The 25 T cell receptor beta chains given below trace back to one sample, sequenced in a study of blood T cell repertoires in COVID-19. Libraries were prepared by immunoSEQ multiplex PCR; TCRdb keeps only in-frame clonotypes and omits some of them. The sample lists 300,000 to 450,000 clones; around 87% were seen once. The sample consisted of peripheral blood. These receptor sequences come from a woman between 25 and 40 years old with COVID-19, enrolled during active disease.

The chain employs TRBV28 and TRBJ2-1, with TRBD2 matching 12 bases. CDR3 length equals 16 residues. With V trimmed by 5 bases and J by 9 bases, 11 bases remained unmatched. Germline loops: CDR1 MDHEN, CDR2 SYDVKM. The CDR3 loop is CASSPVGLAGSREQFF. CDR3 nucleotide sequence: TGTGCCAGCAGTCCAGTAGGACTAGCGGGATCCCGTGAGCAGTTCTTC. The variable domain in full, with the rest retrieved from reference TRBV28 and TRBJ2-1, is DVKVTQSSRYLVKRTGEKVFLECVQDMDHENMFWYRQDPGLGLRLIYFSYDVKMKEKGDIPEGYSVSREKKERFSLILESASTNQTSMYLCASSPVGLAGSREQFFGPGTRLTVL.

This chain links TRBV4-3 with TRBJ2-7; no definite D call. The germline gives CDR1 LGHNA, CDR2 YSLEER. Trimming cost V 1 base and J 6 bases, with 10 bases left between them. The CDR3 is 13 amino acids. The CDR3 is CASSQVWAGEQYF. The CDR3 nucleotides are TGCGCCAGCAGCCAAGTCTGGGCAGGCGAGCAGTACTTC.

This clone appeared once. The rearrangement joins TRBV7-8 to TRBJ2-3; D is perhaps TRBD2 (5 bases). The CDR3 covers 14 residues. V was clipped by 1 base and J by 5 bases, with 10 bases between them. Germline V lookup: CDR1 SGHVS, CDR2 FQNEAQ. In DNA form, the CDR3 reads TGTGCCAGCAGCTTAGGTCCGGGAATAGATACGCAGTATTTT. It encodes CASSLGPGIDTQYF.

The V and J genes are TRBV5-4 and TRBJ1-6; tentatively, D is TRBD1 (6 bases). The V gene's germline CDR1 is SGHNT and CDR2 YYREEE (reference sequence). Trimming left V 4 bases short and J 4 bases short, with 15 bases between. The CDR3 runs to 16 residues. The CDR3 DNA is TGTGCCAGCAGCGGGGGGGCAGGAGGGTATAATTCACCCCTCCACTTT. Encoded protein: CASSGGAGGYNSPLHF.

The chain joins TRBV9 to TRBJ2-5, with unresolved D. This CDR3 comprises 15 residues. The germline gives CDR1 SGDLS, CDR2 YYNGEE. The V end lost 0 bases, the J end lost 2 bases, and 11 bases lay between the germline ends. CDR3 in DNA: TGTGCCAGCAGCGTAGCTGTCCGAGTTCAAGAGACCCAGTACTTC. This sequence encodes CASSVAVRVQETQYF.

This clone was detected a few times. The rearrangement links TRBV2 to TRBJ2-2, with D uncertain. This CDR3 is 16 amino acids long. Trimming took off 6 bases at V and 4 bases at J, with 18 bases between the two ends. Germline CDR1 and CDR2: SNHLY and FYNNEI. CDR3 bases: TGTGCCAGCAGCCCCCAGGAAGCCCACCTCACCGGGGAGCTGTTTTTT. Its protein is CASSPQEAHLTGELFF.

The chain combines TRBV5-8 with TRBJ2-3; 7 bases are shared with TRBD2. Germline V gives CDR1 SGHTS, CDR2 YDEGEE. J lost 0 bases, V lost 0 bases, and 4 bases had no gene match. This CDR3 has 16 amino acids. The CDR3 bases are TGTGCCAGCAGCTTGGATCGAGCGGGAAGCACAGATACGCAGTATTTT. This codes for CASSLDRAGSTDTQYF.

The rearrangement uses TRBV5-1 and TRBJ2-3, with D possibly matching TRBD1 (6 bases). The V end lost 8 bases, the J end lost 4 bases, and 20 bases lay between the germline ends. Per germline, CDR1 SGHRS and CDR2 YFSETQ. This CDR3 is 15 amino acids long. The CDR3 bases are TGCGCCAGTGGAACAGGGATTATTGGGGCAGATACGCAGTATTTT. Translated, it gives CASGTGIIGADTQYF.

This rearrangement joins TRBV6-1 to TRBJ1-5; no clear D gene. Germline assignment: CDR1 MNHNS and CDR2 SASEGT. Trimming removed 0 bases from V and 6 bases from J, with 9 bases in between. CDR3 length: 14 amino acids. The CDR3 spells CASSEAASAQPQHF. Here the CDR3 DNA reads TGTGCCAGCAGTGAAGCAGCGAGCGCTCAGCCCCAGCATTTT.

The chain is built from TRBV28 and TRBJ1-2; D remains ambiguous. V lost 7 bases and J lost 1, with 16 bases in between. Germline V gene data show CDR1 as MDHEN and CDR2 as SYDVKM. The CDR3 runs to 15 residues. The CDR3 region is CASNPVSDGNYGYTF. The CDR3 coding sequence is TGTGCCAGCAACCCGGTTAGCGACGGTAACTATGGCTACACCTTC.

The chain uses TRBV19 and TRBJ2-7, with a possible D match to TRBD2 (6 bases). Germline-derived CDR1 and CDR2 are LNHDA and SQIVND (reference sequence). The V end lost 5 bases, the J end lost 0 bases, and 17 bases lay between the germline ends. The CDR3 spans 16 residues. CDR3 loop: CASSSPGTSSSYEQYF. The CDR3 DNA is TGTGCCAGTAGTTCGCCCGGGACTTCCAGCTCCTACGAGCAGTACTTC.

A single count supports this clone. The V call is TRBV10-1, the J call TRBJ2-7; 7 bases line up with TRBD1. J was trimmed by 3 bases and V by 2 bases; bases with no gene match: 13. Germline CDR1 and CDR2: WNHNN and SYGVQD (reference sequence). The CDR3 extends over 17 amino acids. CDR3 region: CASSEKSGQLDIYEQYF. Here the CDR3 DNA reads TGCGCCAGCAGTGAGAAATCGGGACAGCTCGATATCTACGAGCAGTACTTC.

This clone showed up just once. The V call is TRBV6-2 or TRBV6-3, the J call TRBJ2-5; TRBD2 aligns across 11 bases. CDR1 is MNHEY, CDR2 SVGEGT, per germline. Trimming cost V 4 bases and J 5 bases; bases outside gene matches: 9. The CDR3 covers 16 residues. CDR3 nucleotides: TGTGCCAGCAGTTCTCCGGGACTAGCGGTCGGGGAGACCCAGTACTTC. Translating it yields CASSSPGLAVGETQYF.

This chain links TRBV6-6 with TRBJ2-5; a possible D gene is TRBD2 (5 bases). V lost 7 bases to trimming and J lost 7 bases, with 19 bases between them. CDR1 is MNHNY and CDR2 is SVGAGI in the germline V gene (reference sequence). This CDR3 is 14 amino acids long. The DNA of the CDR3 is TGTGCCAGCACCCCGACGGGGTCCGTGGGGACCCAGTACTTC. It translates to CASTPTGSVGTQYF.

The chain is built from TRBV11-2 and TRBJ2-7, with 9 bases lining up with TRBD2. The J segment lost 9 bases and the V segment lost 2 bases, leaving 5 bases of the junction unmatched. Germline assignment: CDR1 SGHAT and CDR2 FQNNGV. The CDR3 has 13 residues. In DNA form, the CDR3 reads TGTGCCAGCAGCTTATCTCTAGCGGGAAGGCAGTACTTC. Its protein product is CASSLSLAGRQYF.

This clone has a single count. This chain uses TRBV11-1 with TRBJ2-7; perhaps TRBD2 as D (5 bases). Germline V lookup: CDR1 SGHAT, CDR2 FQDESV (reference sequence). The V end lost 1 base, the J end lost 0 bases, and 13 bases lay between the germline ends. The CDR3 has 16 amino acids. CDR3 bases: TGTGCCAGCAGCTTAGTACGGACGGGGAGCTCCTACGAGCAGTACTTC. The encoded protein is CASSLVRTGSSYEQYF.

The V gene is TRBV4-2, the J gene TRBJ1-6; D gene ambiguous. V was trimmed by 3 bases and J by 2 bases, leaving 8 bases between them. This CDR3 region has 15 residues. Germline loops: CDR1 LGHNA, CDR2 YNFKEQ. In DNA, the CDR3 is TGTGCCAGCAGCCACCGGGAGGCCTATAATTCACCCCTCCACTTT. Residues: CASSHREAYNSPLHF.

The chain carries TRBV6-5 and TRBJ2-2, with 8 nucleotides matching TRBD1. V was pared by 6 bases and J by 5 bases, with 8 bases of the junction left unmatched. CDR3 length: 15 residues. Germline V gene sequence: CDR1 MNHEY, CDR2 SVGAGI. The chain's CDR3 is CASRPDRGWTGELFF. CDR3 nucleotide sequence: TGTGCCAGCAGGCCCGACAGGGGTTGGACCGGGGAGCTGTTTTTT.

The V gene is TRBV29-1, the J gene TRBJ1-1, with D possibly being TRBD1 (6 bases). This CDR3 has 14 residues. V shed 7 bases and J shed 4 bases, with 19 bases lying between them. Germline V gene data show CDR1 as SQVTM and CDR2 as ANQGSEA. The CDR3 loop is CSAGQQGRGTEAFF. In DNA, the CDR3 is TGCAGCGCCGGCCAACAGGGTCGGGGCACTGAAGCTTTCTTT.

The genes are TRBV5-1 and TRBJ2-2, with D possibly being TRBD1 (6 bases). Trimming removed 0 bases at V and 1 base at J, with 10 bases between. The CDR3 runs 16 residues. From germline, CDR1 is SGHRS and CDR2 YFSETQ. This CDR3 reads CASSLGYRENTGELFF. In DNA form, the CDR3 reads TGCGCCAGCAGCTTGGGGTACAGGGAGAACACCGGGGAGCTGTTTTTT.

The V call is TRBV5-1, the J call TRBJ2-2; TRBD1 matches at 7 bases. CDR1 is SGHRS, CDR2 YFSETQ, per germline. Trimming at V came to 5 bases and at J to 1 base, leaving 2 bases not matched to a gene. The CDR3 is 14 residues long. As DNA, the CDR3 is TGCGCCAGCAGTCGGGACAGGAACACCGGGGAGCTGTTTTTT. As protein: CASSRDRNTGELFF.

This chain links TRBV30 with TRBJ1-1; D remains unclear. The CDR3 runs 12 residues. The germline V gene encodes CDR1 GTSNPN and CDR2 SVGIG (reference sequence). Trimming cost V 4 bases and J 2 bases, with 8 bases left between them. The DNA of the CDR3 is TGTGCCTGGAATCCTTCTAACACTGAAGCTTTCTTT. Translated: CAWNPSNTEAFF.

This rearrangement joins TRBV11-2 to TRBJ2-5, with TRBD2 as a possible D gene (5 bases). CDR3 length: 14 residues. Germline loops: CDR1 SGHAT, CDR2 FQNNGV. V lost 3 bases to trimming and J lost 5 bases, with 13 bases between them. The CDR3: CASSLGPRGETQYF. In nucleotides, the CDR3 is TGTGCCAGCAGCTTGGGTCCCCGCGGGGAGACCCAGTACTTC.

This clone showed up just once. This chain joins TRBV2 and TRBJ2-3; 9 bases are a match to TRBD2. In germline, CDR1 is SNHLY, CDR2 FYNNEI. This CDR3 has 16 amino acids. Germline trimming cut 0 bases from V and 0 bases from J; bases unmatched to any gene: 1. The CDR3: CASSEAAGGSTDTQYF. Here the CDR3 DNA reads TGTGCCAGCAGTGAAGCGGCGGGAGGGAGCACAGATACGCAGTATTTT.

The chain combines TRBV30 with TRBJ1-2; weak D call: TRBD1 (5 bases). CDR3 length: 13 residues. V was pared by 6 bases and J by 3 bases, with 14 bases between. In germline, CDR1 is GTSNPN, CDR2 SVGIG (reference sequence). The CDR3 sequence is CACIRWGDYGYTF. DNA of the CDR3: TGTGCCTGCATTCGGTGGGGGGACTATGGCTACACCTTC. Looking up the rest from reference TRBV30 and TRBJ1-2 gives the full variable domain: SQTIHQWPATLVQPVGSPLSLECTVEGTSNPNLYWYRQAAGRGLQLLFYSVGIGQISSEVPQNLSASRPQDRQFILSSKKLLLSDSGFYLCACIRWGDYGYTFGSGTRLTVV.